The sequence of this T cell receptor (beta chain) was determined in a study of cytomegalovirus exposure and HLA in healthy donors. This PCR relied on a set of 60 Vbeta primers and 13 Jbeta primers. TCRdb keeps only in-frame clones here, not all; method: immunoSEQ multiplex PCR. The sample has under 30,000 clones, 60% to 80% seen once. Trimming took off 0 bases at V and 5 bases at J, with 8 bases between the two ends. The germline gives CDR1 MNHEY, CDR2 SVGAGI. CDR3 length: 14 residues. The TCR was taken from a male donor in good health and CMV-seronegative. The sequenced sample was PBMCs. This chain joins TRBV6-5 and TRBJ2-1; D not certain. Here the CDR3 DNA reads TGTGCCAGCAGTTACTCGATGACTGACAATGAGCAGTTCTTC. It encodes CASSYSMTDNEQFF.